The sequence of this TCR beta chain was determined in a study of tumor and adjacent non-tumor tissue in lung cancer. Study at large: On average, productive TCRbeta reads reached around 4 million per sample.

The library came from three nested PCR rounds adapted from ARM-PCR protocols. Using its own MiXCR run on the multiplex PCR reads, TCRdb lists one record per CDR3 protein. The sample lists 90,000 to 100,000 distinct CDR3 sequences; roughly 80% were seen once. Regarding the study as a whole: Tumor tissue had significantly higher TCR diversity than normal lung.

CDR1 and CDR2 from the germline V gene are LGHNA and YNFKEQ. This CDR3 comprises 17 residues. RNA was extracted from bulk tissue without any cell sorting. This non-tumor lung sample came from over 3 cm beyond the tumor edge. Worth noting for this clonotype: The antigen is undetermined. The junction departs from the called germline gene at one end, perhaps through a read error.

The sample was distant non-tumor lung tissue. The receptor's source is a man aged 60-69 years with small cell lung cancer. The chain employs TRBV4-2 and TRBJ2-1; 8 bases map to TRBD2. CDR3 region: CTSSQDTGTRGKNEQFF. As DNA, the CDR3 is TGTACCAGCAGCCAAGATACGGGGACTAGAGGGAAGAATGAGCAGTTCTTC.